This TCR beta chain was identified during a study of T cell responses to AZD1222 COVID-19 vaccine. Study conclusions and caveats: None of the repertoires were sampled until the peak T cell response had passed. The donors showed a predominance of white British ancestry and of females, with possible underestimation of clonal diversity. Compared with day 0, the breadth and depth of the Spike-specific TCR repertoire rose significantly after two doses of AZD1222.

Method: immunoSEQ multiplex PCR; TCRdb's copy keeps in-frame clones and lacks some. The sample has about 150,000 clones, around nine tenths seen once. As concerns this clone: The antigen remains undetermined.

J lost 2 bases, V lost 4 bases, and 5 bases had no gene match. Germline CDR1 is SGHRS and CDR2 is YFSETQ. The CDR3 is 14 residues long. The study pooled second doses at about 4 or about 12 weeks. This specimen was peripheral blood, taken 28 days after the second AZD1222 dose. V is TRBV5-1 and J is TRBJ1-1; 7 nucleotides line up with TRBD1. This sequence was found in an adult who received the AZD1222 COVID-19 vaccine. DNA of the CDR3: TGCGCCAGCAGCCTGGACAGGATAAACACTGAAGCTTTCTTT. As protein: CASSLDRINTEAFF.